This TCR beta chain was identified during a study of shared clonotypes between healthy human individuals. Each subset's genomic DNA was split evenly across several immunoSEQ plates. The data were produced by immunoSEQ multiplex PCR, yet TCRdb's version contains in-frame clones alone and is incomplete. The data contain under 600,000 clones, over 60% of them singletons. In germline, CDR1 is SEHNR, CDR2 FQNEAQ (reference sequence). V dropped 2 bases and J dropped 3 bases, with 9 bases sitting between them. CDR3 length: 14 residues. About this clone: The same CDR3 also results from other DNA sequences found in this sample.

Sequencing was done on a sample of PBMCs. This TCR derives from a woman aged 40-49 years in good health. Some clones in this sample may be carry-over from other donors' samples. The V and J genes are TRBV7-9 and TRBJ2-3; tentative D call: TRBD2 (5 bases). In DNA, the CDR3 is TGTGCCAGCAGCTTATCCACTAGTACAGATACGCAGTATTTT. Its translation is CASSLSTSTDTQYF. The whole variable domain, filled in from reference TRBV7-9 and TRBJ2-3, reads DTGVSQNPRHKITKRGQNVTFRCDPISEHNRLYWYRQTLGQGPEFLTYFQNEAQLEKSRLLSDRFSAERPKGSFSTLEIQRTEQGDSAMYLCASSLSTSTDTQYFGPGTRLTVL.